This note documents a single TCR beta chain sequence. Its antigen remains undetermined. No base qualities exist here, and no much larger clone lies one base off it. The cohort was made up of under 800 healthy bone marrow donors. At the time of sampling, all cohort members were nominally healthy, though unrecorded immune exposures were likely present. The donor was CMV seropositive and belonged to the group of 250 to 300 seropositive cohort members. A peripheral blood sample was provided by each donor, and peripheral blood mononuclear cells were used for TCR beta sequencing. The Qiagen DNeasy Blood Extraction Kit was used to extract genomic DNA from the blood cell samples. Library preparation used the immunoSEQ multiplex PCR assay. The multiplex PCR relied on a mix of 60 forward primers for TCR Vbeta segments and 13 reverse primers for TCR Jbeta segments. A multiplex PCR assay on genomic DNA amplified the CDR3 region of rearranged TCR beta genes. The Illumina HiSeq System was used to sequence the amplified TCR beta libraries as 87-base-pair reads. As for how the authors treated the data: In a later analysis, 70 million to 95 million unique TCR beta chains were counted across the 500 to 850 repertoires, and roughly 11 million of these chains were shared by at least two donors. A nearest-neighbor algorithm error-corrected the raw reads and collapsed the reads into unique sequences, merging closely related sequences to remove PCR and sequencing errors. Alignment of CDR3 sequences to IMGT reference sequences was used to assign V, D and J gene segments. For a sequence to be retained, a match of at least six nucleotides was required to both a V gene segment and a J gene segment. Rearrangements were classified as productive when the CDR3 lacked stop codons and remained in frame with V and J, and all other rearrangements were classified as non-productive. CDR3 was defined according to IMGT convention as the region running from the second conserved V-encoded cysteine to the conserved J-encoded phenylalanine. In an earlier analysis of around 540 of the donors, sequences lacking an unambiguous match to a single V gene segment were excluded. In an earlier analysis of 450 to 750 of the donors, a V segment was called functional when productive rearrangements were above 56.7%, and segregating when the standard deviation between donors exceeded 5%. A statistical classification framework was developed to diagnose cytomegalovirus status using the catalog of TCR beta chain sequences. In a later analysis, TCR nucleotide sequences were compared against IMGT/GENE-DB human TR gene sequences so that V and J genes could be assigned. Using the TCRdist pipeline, a later analysis assigned CDR3 sequences along with most-parsimonious VDJ recombination scenarios. A later analysis defined each TCR beta chain by its CDR3 amino acid sequence plus V-gene family, and excluded reads lacking a unique V-gene family. In a later analysis, 500 to 700 highly shared, low-generation-probability nucleotide sequences were removed to address suspected cross-contamination and a sequencing artifact. For each public chain, a later analysis derived a clonal expansion index from normalized ranks of inferred template counts within each repertoire. Generation probabilities in a later analysis came from a VDJ recombination model fitted to out-of-frame rearrangements, and those results were checked against IGoR. Hypergeometric tests were used in a later analysis to score TCR-TCR, TCR-HLA and TCR-CMV co-occurrence, with a repertoire-size bias correction applied to the TCR pairs. A later analysis estimated false discovery rates by permuting HLA or CMV assignments 20 times. In a later analysis, co-occurring TCRs were grouped using DBSCAN, and TCRdist sequence similarity was added for clustering within HLA-allele-positive subsets. For co-occurrence clustering, repertoires with fewer than 30,000 or more than 120,000 public chains were excluded, along with a handful of repertoires with anomalous nucleotide sharing. TCRdb took over this immuneACCESS table, retaining in-frame rearrangements with V and J assigned. Such tables are incomplete; in checked studies, under half of the missing clones stem from an unresolved V gene, and the remainder is unexplained. V and J calls and clone size are those listed in that table; D and trimming were worked out from the DNA. The sample yields over 75,000 clones; about 83% were counted once. Over 15% of the sample goes to the ten largest clones.

This specimen belongs to a study of cytomegalovirus exposure and HLA in healthy donors (dated by TCRdb to 2016 to 2017). Regarding the complete study: An earlier analysis of roughly 630 of the donors reported 276 Gb of sequence data and 117 million unique TCR beta sequences from approximately 180 million T cells. Because of strong linkage in the cohort, five DR-DQ haplotypes were treated as single units for association and clustering. Using immunosequencing, the study profiled T cell repertoires from 500 to 800 subjects and related those repertoires to cytomegalovirus serostatus. Besides the first cohort of roughly 660 subjects, a separate validation cohort made up of over 95 different subjects was used. All discovery cohort repertoires had been generated using a single sequencing platform. To predict cytomegalovirus infection status, the study brought together high-throughput TCR immunosequencing, statistical association of individual TCRs with disease status, and machine learning. An earlier analysis of some 600 of the donors applied high-throughput TCR beta sequencing to assess whether each TCR beta V gene segment acted as functional or pseudogenic. Across around 400 genotyped donors of the cohort, an average of about 240,000 unique TCR beta nucleotide sequences per donor were sequenced, and roughly 18% of those sequences were non-productive. A later genetic analysis used genome-wide SNP genotypes for 398 of the 666 donors, treating that subset as a discovery cohort. The study was designed to test whether signatures of past pathogen exposure could be identified by cataloging public T cell receptors. To study patterns of TCR occurrence, a later analysis re-analyzed previously published TCR beta repertoires from under 750 donors and added high-resolution HLA genotyping. HLA typing included class I and class II loci at four-digit resolution. The number of typed donors differed by locus: about 629-640 for A, B, C, DRB1 and DQB1; approximately 520 for DQA1; over 600 for DPA1; and roughly 450 for DPB1. The genetic ancestry cluster associated with self-reported Caucasian donors included about 84% of the 350 to 500 genotyped donors. The later analysis used no new phenotypic data to find candidate immune exposures, relying instead on TCR beta sequences and their occurrence across donors. About 330 gigabases of sequencing data and around 85 million unique TCR sequences made up an early release that covered under 750 HLA-typed donors. Donor age, sex, ethnicity and CMV serostatus were compiled together with the repertoire data.

V has 5 bases trimmed and J has 2 bases trimmed; junction bases matching no gene number 4. There are 14 amino acids in the CDR3, from cysteine to phenylalanine inclusive. Here the CDR3 DNA is all that survives: 42 bases in frame from base 1. Via the germline V gene (reference sequence), CDR1 is MNHEY and CDR2 SMNVEV. On the study overall, not on this receptor specifically: For the cohort, immune exposure information was limited to CMV serostatus. Broadly in line with IMGT annotations, most TCR beta V segments showed up in productive rearrangements about 87% or about 30% of the time in an earlier analysis of under 700 of the donors. Linkage disequilibrium might explain the correlated functional status among segregating V segments, but an unknown experimental factor could not be excluded. The presence/absence analyses assumed that sequencing depth was roughly uniform across donors, and that assumption may not be true. Only TCR beta chains were sequenced in this cohort, and the absence of alpha or paired-chain data limited detectable features. Cytomegalovirus status was reported to be diagnosed by the classifier with high specificity and sensitivity in both the original and validation cohorts. In a later genetic analysis, fewer N-insertions in productive TCRs were reported among donors in an Asian-associated ancestry cluster than the roughly 700-donor mean. In a later analysis, HLA-associated TCR beta chains were found to be more clonally expanded and to have lower generation probabilities than equally common non-associated chains. Most TCR sequences were observed very rarely across donors, whereas some public TCRs were present in many individuals. A few of the identified cytomegalovirus-associated TCR beta chains were confirmed in vitro to be specific for cytomegalovirus antigens. HLA typing was unavailable for some donors at each locus, so association tests used only the typed subset. An association between a missense DCLRE1C variant and V-gene and J-gene trimming of TCR beta chains was found in a later genetic analysis and replicated in an independent cohort. In a later analysis, some 18,000 TCR beta sequences were associated with specific HLA alleles at a false discovery rate of 0.05. A later analysis found that most CMV-associated TCR beta chains appeared HLA-restricted, with HLA associations seemingly driven largely by CMV exposure. A further reported finding was that TCR beta sequences accurately predicted the HLA-A and HLA-B alleles for most subjects in the first cohort. In the study, about 150 TCR beta chains were listed as associated with cytomegalovirus. The sequencing pipeline was judged likely to have produced a cluster of highly shared sequence variants as a technical artifact. Because counts were too low, around 18 rarely observed V segments, including chromosome 9 orphons, were left out of the earlier analysis of 500 to 650 of the donors. According to the authors, the approach could potentially be generalized to other disease states and immunological phenotypes. The 87-base-pair reads could not distinguish some IMGT-functional V segments, including TRBV6-2 and TRBV6-3, so those segments were excluded. Strong co-occurrence of HLA alleles, especially DR and DQ, made assigning TCR associations to individual alleles difficult. According to a later analysis, parvovirus B19, influenza, CMV and Epstein-Barr virus appeared linked to several top co-occurrence clusters. A later analysis found that TCR association rates varied across HLA loci, with DRB1 alleles showing the most associated TCRs and HLA-C alleles the fewest.

The sequenced sample consisted of PBMCs. The TCR was taken from a man in his 60s in good health and CMV-seropositive. The receptor chain draws on TRBV27 and TRBJ2-7; 9 of the junction bases match TRBD1. The CDR3 reads as follows: CASSLRTGAYEQYF. The bases are TGTGCCAGCAGTCTAAGGACAGGGGCCTACGAGCAGTACTTC.